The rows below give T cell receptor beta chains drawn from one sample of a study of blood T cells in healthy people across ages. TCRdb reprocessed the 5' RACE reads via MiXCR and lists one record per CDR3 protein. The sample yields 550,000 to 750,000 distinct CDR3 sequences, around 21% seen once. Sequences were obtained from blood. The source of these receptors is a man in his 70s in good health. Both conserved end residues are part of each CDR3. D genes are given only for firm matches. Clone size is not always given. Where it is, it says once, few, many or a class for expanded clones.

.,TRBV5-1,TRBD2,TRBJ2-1,TGCGCCAGCAGGACTAGCGGGAGTAACAATGAGCAGTTCTTC,CASRTSGSNNEQFF
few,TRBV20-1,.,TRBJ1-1,TGCAGTGCTAGTTTTCAGGGGAGGACTGAAGCTTTCTTT,CSASFQGRTEAFF
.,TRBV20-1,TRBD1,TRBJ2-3,TGCAGTGCTTCTACCGGACAGGCTGGGGCAGATACGCAGTATTTT,CSASTGQAGADTQYF
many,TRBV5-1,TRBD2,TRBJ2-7,TGCGCCAGCAGCTTACCTAGCGGGAACTCCAACGAGCAGTACTTC,CASSLPSGNSNEQYF
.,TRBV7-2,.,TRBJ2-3,TGTGCCAGCATTGATCTAGCGACTAGCACAGATACGCAGTATTTT,CASIDLATSTDTQYF
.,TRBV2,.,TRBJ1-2,TGTGCCAGCAGTGAAGGTACCGAGTATGGCTACACCTTC,CASSEGTEYGYTF
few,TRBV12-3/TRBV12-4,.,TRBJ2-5,TGTGCCAGCAGCCAGAACGCAGAGACCCAGTACTTC,CASSQNAETQYF
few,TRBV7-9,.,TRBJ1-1,TGTGCCAGCCTCACTTTCGGGGAGAACACTGAAGCTTTCTTT,CASLTFGENTEAFF
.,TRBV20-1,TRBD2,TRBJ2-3,TGCAGTGCTTTCCGGGAGGCGCAGTATTTT,CSAFREAQYF
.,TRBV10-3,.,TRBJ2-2,TGTGCCATCAGTGACCTAGCCCGCTTGGGCACCGGGGAGCTGTTTTTT,CAISDLARLGTGELFF
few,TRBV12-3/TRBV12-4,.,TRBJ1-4,TGTGCCAGCAGTTTCGGTGAAAAACTGTTTTTT,CASSFGEKLFF
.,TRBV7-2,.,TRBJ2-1,TGTGCCAGCAGCGGAGAGCAGTTCTTC,CASSGEQFF
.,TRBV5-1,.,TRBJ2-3,TGCGCCAGCAGCCCTCCAAAAGGACCTAGCACAGATACGCAGTATTTT,CASSPPKGPSTDTQYF
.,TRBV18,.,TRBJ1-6,TGTGCCAGCTCACCACAGAGGGAAGGCTTATTCTATAATTCACCCCTCCACTTT,CASSPQREGLFYNSPLHF
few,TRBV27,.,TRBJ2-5,TGTGCCAGCTATTCGGGACACGGGGAGACCCAGTACTTC,CASYSGHGETQYF
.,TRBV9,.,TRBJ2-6,TGTGCCAGCAGCGTACTGGGCTCTGGGGCCAACGTCCTGACTTTC,CASSVLGSGANVLTF
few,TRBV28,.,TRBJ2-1,TGTGCCAGCAAGCAGGACTTCAATGAGCAGTTCTTC,CASKQDFNEQFF
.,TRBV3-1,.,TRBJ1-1,TGTGCCAGCAGCCAACAGGGCTCCACTGAAGCTTTCTTT,CASSQQGSTEAFF
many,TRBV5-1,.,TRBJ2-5,TGCGCCAGCAGCTTGAGTAGGCAGGAAGAGACCCAGTACTTC,CASSLSRQEETQYF
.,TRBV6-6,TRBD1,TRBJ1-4,TGTGCCAGCAGGAAGAGGGACAGGGGGGAAGAAAAACTGTTTTTT,CASRKRDRGEEKLFF
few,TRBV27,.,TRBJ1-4,TGTGCCAGCAGCCCGTATGGGGGTACTAATGAAAAACTGTTTTTT,CASSPYGGTNEKLFF
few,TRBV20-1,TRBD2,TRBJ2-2,TGCAGTGCTAGTCCCGGACTAGCGGGAGGGCCGAGGACCGGGGAGCTGTTTTTT,CSASPGLAGGPRTGELFF
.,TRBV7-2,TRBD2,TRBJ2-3,TGTGCCAGCAGCTTAGGGGTCCTAGCGGGAGCCCCGGGGGATACGCAGTATTTT,CASSLGVLAGAPGDTQYF
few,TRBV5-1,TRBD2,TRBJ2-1,TGCGCCAGCAGCTTTGGGACTAGCGGGAGGGCCTCCTACAATGAGCAGTTCTTC,CASSFGTSGRASYNEQFF
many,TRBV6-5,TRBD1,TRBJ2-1,TGTGCCAGCAGTCTATCCGGGACAGGGAACAATGAGCAGTTCTTC,CASSLSGTGNNEQFF
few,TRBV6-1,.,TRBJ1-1,TGTGCCAGCAGGAGCGGCTACACTGAAGCTTTCTTT,CASRSGYTEAFF
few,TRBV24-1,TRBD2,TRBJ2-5,TGTGCCACCAGGGGGACTAGCGGAGGGACCCAGTACTTC,CATRGTSGGTQYF
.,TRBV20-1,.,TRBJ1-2,TGCAGTGCTAGTCTGGGACCAGGGGCCCGGAGCGGTGTCGGCTACACCTTC,CSASLGPGARSGVGYTF
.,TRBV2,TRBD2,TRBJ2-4,TGTGCCAGCAGTGAGAGGACTAGCGGGAGTTGGGGGAACATTCAGTACTTC,CASSERTSGSWGNIQYF
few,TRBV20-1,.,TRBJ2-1,TGCAGTGCTCGAAAGACCCGGGACTACAATGAGCAGTTCTTC,CSARKTRDYNEQFF
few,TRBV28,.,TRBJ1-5,TGTGCCAGCCTGACAGATTATAGCAATCAGCCCCAGCATTTT,CASLTDYSNQPQHF
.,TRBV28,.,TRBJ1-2,TGTGCCAGCAGTTTTGAAGGCTATGGCTACACCTTC,CASSFEGYGYTF
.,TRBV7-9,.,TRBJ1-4,TGTGCCAGCAGCTCCCCCACGTATGAAAAACTGTTTTTT,CASSSPTYEKLFF
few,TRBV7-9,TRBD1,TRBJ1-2,TGTGCCAGCAGCCCGGACAGGGTCTATGGCTACACCTTC,CASSPDRVYGYTF
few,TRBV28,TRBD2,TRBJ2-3,TGTGCCAGCCGTCCCCCGGGACTAGCGGCTAGCACAGATACGCAGTATTTT,CASRPPGLAASTDTQYF
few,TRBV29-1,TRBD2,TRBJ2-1,TGCAGCGTTGAAGGGACTAGCGGGAGGCGGAATGAGCAGTTCTTC,CSVEGTSGRRNEQFF
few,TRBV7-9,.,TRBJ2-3,TGTGCCAGCAGCTTAAATAGTATCACAGATACGCAGTATTTT,CASSLNSITDTQYF
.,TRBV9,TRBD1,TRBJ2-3,TGTGCCAGCAGCTTAACAGGGGGTCCCCCAGATACGCAGTATTTT,CASSLTGGPPDTQYF
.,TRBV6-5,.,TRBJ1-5,TGTGCCAGCAGTTACGTATCGGGGGAGCCCCAGCATTTT,CASSYVSGEPQHF
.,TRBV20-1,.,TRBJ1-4,TGCAGTGCTAGAGTATCTCGGGGGGCAACTAATGAAAAACTGTTTTTT,CSARVSRGATNEKLFF